The clone carrying this T cell receptor beta chain was recorded once. Sequencing was performed with immunoSEQ multiplex PCR; in TCRdb, only in-frame clones are kept and a portion is missing. The sample gives roughly 91,000 clones, approximately 80% of which show up once; roughly 7.3% is in the top ten. The data originate from a study of blood T cell repertoires in COVID-19. This receptor was taken from a man between 65 and 85 years old with acute or convalescent COVID-19. The material sequenced was peripheral blood.

CDR3 residues: CASSQDRGAARELFF. CDR3 nucleotides: TGCGCCAGCAGCCAAGATCGGGGAGCTGCCAGGGAGCTGTTTTTT. The V and J genes are TRBV4-1 and TRBJ2-2, with TRBD2 as a possible D gene (5 bases). Trimming shortened V by 0 bases and J by 9 bases, and 14 bases separated the two germline ends. From germline, CDR1 is MGHRA and CDR2 YSYEKL. CDR3 length: 15 residues.